This TCR beta chain stems from a study of T cell repertoires in cytomegalovirus infection. Looking at the study overall: Public TCR beta signatures were indicative of both CMV infection and a matching HLA type. Whole-study results and caveats: Clonotype analysis showed dominance of the ex vivo response by HLA-C-restricted CMV-specific TCR beta clonotypes. There were carriers of CMV plus the relevant HLA, and cumulative public TCR beta family frequency identified them.

In this sample, this clonotype turned up many times. Its antigen is not known. Its ends do not fully match the called genes, so a read error is possible. TCRdb reanalysed the reads using MiXCR and keeps one entry per CDR3 protein. The repertoire holds approximately 190,000 distinct CDR3 sequences, with roughly 27% as singletons. The germline CDR1 and CDR2 sequences are SGHTA and FQGNSA. This CDR3 has 13 amino acids. Sequencing was performed on PBMCs. This TCR was recovered from a human donor in good health (CMV status not recorded). Some clones in this sample may be carry-over from other donors' samples. The rearrangement uses TRBV7-2 and TRBJ1-2; no reliable D call. CDR3 protein: CASNLERRSGYTF. The CDR3, as DNA: TGTGCCAGCAACTTAGAAAGGAGGAGTGGCTACACCTTC.